This paragraph reports one TCR beta chain. Its antigen is currently unknown. The sample comes from a study of Ad26.COV2.S vaccination and SARS-CoV-2 variants. Study background: The study gave Ad26.COV2.S intramuscularly, once or twice 56 days apart. The study's findings and limits: Participants in the vaccine arm had higher spike-specific TCR breadth; placebo recipients had lower.

CDR3 length: 13 amino acids. Germline values: CDR1 MNHEY, CDR2 SVGAGI. V shed 6 bases and J shed 8 bases, with 16 bases lying between them. Stated treatment: 19 received Ad26.COV2.S at low or high dose, single or two shots; several received placebo; per-sample allocation not given. The samples were gathered on day 63 after the first injection of vaccine or placebo. Within Boston, the person who donated was an adult of 18-55 years. Expression of Wuhan-strain SARS-CoV-2 spike came from the Ad26 vector that formed the vaccine. Repertoires were generated with immunoSEQ multiplex PCR, while TCRdb's copy carries only in-frame clones and drops some. The table has around 270,000 clones, around 90% seen once.

The rearrangement joins TRBV6-5 to TRBJ1-2, with D perhaps matching TRBD1 (5 bases). This receptor was identified in a person aged 18-65 years who received the Ad26.COV2.S COVID-19 vaccine or a placebo. The starting material was peripheral blood, obtained in a trial of Ad26.COV2.S vaccine versus placebo. As DNA, the CDR3 is TGTGCCAGCAGCCCCGGGGGAAGTCGGGGCTACACCTTC. This gives the protein CASSPGGSRGYTF.